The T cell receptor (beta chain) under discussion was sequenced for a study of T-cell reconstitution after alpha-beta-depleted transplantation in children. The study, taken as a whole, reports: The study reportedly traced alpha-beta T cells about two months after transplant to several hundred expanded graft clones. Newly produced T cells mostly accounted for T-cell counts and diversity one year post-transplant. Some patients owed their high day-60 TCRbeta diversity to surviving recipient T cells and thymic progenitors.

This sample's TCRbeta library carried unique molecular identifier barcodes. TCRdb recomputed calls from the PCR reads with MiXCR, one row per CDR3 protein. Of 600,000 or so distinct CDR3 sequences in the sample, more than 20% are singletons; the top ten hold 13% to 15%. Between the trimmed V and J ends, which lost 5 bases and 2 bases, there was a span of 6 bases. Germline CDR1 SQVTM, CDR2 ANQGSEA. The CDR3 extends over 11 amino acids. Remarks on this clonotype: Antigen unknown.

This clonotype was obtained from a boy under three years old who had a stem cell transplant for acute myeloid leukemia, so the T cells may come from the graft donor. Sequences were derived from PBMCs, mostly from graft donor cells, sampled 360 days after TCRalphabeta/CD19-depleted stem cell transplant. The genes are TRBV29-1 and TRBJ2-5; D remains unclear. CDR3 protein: CSVTLQETQYF. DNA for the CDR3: TGCAGCGTTACATTACAAGAGACCCAGTACTTC.